This is a list of T cell receptor beta chains from one sample in a study of naive CD8 T cells in extremely preterm neonates. Clones were read by immunoSEQ multiplex PCR, and TCRdb kept only the in-frame ones, dropping some. The sample lists around 25,000 clones, about nine tenths occurring once. Sample: naive CD8+ T cells from cord blood. These receptors came from a boy who was born preterm. Each CDR3 is given with its conserved first and last residue. D genes are given only for firm matches. Expanded clones get a size class; other rows say once, few or many, or leave the size out.

>TRBV5-6|TRBJ1-6|few|TRBD1
CASSLLGTGEHF
TGTGCCAGCAGCTTGCTCGGGACAGGGGAACACTTT
>TRBV30|TRBJ2-7|.|.
CAWISSYEQYF
TGTGCCTGGATAAGCTCCTACGAGCAGTACTTC
>TRBV6-5|TRBJ1-5|.|.
CASSYSGGNQPQHF
TGTGCCAGCAGTTACTCAGGGGGCAATCAGCCCCAGCATTTT
>TRBV9|TRBJ2-7|.|TRBD2
CASSVGTSGYEQYF
TGTGCCAGCAGCGTAGGGACTAGCGGCTACGAGCAGTACTTC
>TRBV7-2|TRBJ2-5|.|TRBD2
CASSLTSGGAETQYF
TGTGCCAGCAGCTTAACTAGCGGGGGGGCAGAGACCCAGTACTTC
>TRBV7-3|TRBJ2-3|.|.
CASSWDSTDTQYF
TGTGCCAGCAGCTGGGACAGCACAGATACGCAGTATTTT
>TRBV12-5|TRBJ2-5|.|TRBD1
CASGPGTGTQYF
TGTGCTAGTGGTCCCGGGACAGGGACCCAGTACTTC
>TRBV6-1|TRBJ2-2|.|TRBD2
CARPGGGPNTGELFF
TGTGCCAGGCCCGGGGGGGGACCGAACACCGGGGAGCTGTTTTTT
>TRBV7-3|TRBJ2-7|.|.
CASSLLGYEQYF
TGTGCCAGCAGCTTACTTGGCTACGAGCAGTACTTC
>TRBV9|TRBJ2-7|.|TRBD2
CASSSMAGGQEQYF
TGTGCCAGCAGCTCAATGGCGGGGGGGCAAGAGCAGTACTTC
>TRBV5-8|TRBJ1-2|.|TRBD1
CASSLGTGADGYTF
TGTGCCAGCAGCTTGGGGACAGGAGCGGATGGCTACACCTTC
>TRBV21-1|TRBJ2-7|.|.
CASSKEAGLYSYEQYF
TGTGCCAGCAGCAAAGAGGCAGGGCTGTACTCCTACGAGCAGTACTTC
>TRBV9|TRBJ2-1|few|TRBD2
CASSASGSYNEQFF
TGTGCCAGCAGCGCTAGCGGCTCCTACAATGAGCAGTTCTTC
>TRBV9|TRBJ2-1|.|TRBD2
CASSPRLAGYNEQFF
TGTGCCAGCAGCCCCCGACTAGCGGGGTACAATGAGCAGTTCTTC
>TRBV4-3|TRBJ1-4|.|.
CASSQGEKLFF
TGCGCCAGCAGCCAAGGGGAAAAACTGTTTTTT
>TRBV27|TRBJ2-7|.|.
CASSLGYEQYF
TGTGCCAGCAGTTTGGGCTACGAGCAGTACTTC
>TRBV5-1|TRBJ1-1|.|.
CASSLARGGNTEAFF
TGCGCCAGCAGCTTGGCCAGGGGTGGGAACACTGAAGCTTTCTTT
>TRBV5-4|TRBJ2-3|.|.
CASSLRGGTDTQYF
TGTGCCAGCAGCTTGAGGGGGGGCACAGATACGCAGTATTTT
>TRBV5-1|TRBJ2-7|.|.
CASSLDRYEQYF
TGCGCCAGCAGCTTGGACAGATACGAGCAGTACTTC
>TRBV12-5|TRBJ2-2|.|.
CASGPTGELFF
TGTGCTAGTGGTCCTACCGGGGAGCTGTTTTTT
>TRBV11-2|TRBJ1-1|.|.
CASSLDHRNTEAFF
TGTGCCAGCAGCTTAGATCACAGGAACACTGAAGCTTTCTTT
>TRBV27|TRBJ1-4|.|TRBD1
CASSFRGTNEKLFF
TGTGCCAGCAGTTTCAGGGGGACTAATGAAAAACTGTTTTTT
>TRBV11-2|TRBJ2-7|.|.
CASSLEVGSYEQYF
TGTGCCAGCAGCTTAGAGGTAGGGTCCTACGAGCAGTACTTC
>TRBV6-1|TRBJ1-2|.|.
CASSLYGYTF
TGTGCCAGCAGCCTCTATGGCTACACCTTC
>TRBV4-1|TRBJ2-3|.|TRBD2
CASSPLAGGDTQYF
TGCGCCAGCAGCCCCCTAGCGGGGGGGGATACGCAGTATTTT
>TRBV27|TRBJ2-7|.|TRBD2
CASSWTSGGEQYF
TGTGCCAGCAGTTGGACTAGCGGGGGCGAGCAGTACTTC
>TRBV11-1|TRBJ2-7|.|.
CASSFTYEQYF
TGTGCCAGCAGCTTTACCTACGAGCAGTACTTC
>TRBV9|TRBJ2-2|.|.
CASSVDTGELFF
TGTGCCAGCAGCGTCGACACCGGGGAGCTGTTTTTT
>TRBV5-4|TRBJ2-5|.|TRBD2
CASSLLAGQETQYF
TGTGCCAGCAGCTTACTAGCGGGGCAAGAGACCCAGTACTTC
>TRBV7-3|TRBJ2-3|.|TRBD2
CASSFSGGADTQYF
TGTGCCAGCAGCTTTAGCGGGGGGGCAGATACGCAGTATTTT
>TRBV4-2|TRBJ1-2|.|.
CASSQDRDNYGYTF
TGTGCCAGCAGCCAAGATCGGGACAACTATGGCTACACCTTC
>TRBV13|TRBJ2-7|.|TRBD2
CASSLKGLAGVEQYF
TGTGCCAGCAGCTTAAAAGGACTAGCGGGGGTCGAGCAGTACTTC
>TRBV9|TRBJ2-5|.|.
CASSVEGGQETQYF
TGTGCCAGCAGCGTAGAAGGAGGGCAAGAGACCCAGTACTTC
>TRBV5-1|TRBJ1-1|.|.
CASSLRVNTEAFF
TGCGCCAGCAGCCTTAGGGTGAACACTGAAGCTTTCTTT
>TRBV7-9|TRBJ2-1|.|.
CASSLPGNNEQFF
TGTGCCAGCAGCTTACCGGGGAACAATGAGCAGTTCTTC
>TRBV5-1|TRBJ1-2|.|.
CASSLAGYGYTF
TGCGCCAGCAGCTTGGCAGGGTATGGCTACACCTTC
>TRBV6-6|TRBJ2-5|.|TRBD2
CASSSSGQETQYF
TGTGCCAGCAGTTCTAGCGGCCAAGAGACCCAGTACTTC
>TRBV9|TRBJ2-1|.|TRBD2
CASSVLPSGGYNEQFF
TGTGCCAGCAGCGTATTACCTAGCGGGGGGTACAATGAGCAGTTCTTC
>TRBV7-3|TRBJ1-1|.|.
CASSLWGNTEAFF
TGTGCCAGCAGCTTATGGGGGAACACTGAAGCTTTCTTT
>TRBV11-2|TRBJ1-1|.|.
CASRDNTEAFF
TGTGCCAGCAGGGACAACACTGAAGCTTTCTTT
>TRBV4-2|TRBJ2-4|.|TRBD1
CASSQEDRAKNIQYF
TGTGCCAGCAGCCAAGAGGACAGGGCCAAAAACATTCAGTACTTC
>TRBV27|TRBJ2-2|.|.
CASQLANTGELFF
TGTGCCAGCCAACTAGCGAACACCGGGGAGCTGTTTTTT
>TRBV5-1|TRBJ1-1|once|TRBD1
CASSLRGRAFF
TGTGCCAGCAGCTTGAGGGGGCGAGCTTTCTTT
>TRBV7-9|TRBJ1-2|.|.
CASSLGTGYGYTF
TGTGCCAGCAGCTTAGGAACAGGGTATGGCTACACCTTC
>TRBV5-8|TRBJ1-3|.|.
CASSFGRNTIYF
TGTGCCAGCAGCTTCGGCAGAAACACCATATATTTT
>TRBV19|TRBJ2-1|.|TRBD2
CASSITSGFDEQFF
TGTGCCAGTAGTATAACTAGCGGATTTGATGAGCAGTTCTTC
>TRBV29-1|TRBJ2-4|.|.
CSVEGAKNIQYF
TGCAGCGTTGAAGGGGCCAAAAACATTCAGTACTTC
>TRBV5-1|TRBJ2-3|.|.
CASSLTSPTDTQYF
TGCGCCAGCAGCTTGACTAGCCCCACAGATACGCAGTATTTT
>TRBV10-3|TRBJ1-5|.|.
CAISESYSNQPQHF
TGTGCCATCAGTGAGTCATATAGCAATCAGCCCCAGCATTTT
>TRBV6-5|TRBJ2-7|.|.
CASSYGLSYEQYF
TGTGCCAGCAGTTACGGACTCTCCTACGAGCAGTACTTC